This TCR beta chain was recorded in a study of breast tumors, draining lymph nodes, adjacent tissues. This clonotype showed up many times. Antigen: not known. Study outcomes and limitations: Compared with basal-like, luminal-like tumors shared significantly more repertoire with nontumor tissue. Data fit most tumor T cells coming from lymph node, expanding in tumor. That most tumor T cells come from lymph nodes remained unproven. Compared with lymph nodes, tumors were less diverse; compared with nontumor tissue, more.

The lymph nodes were axillary draining lymph nodes from breast cancer patients. MiXCR, run by TCRdb on the multiplex PCR reads, gives a single entry per CDR3 protein. The data show more than 250,000 distinct CDR3 sequences, around 31% seen once. The length of the CDR3 is 11 residues. From germline, CDR1 is GTSNPN and CDR2 SVGIG (reference sequence). The ends lost 5 bases at V and 8 bases at J; junction bases unmatched: 3. The rearrangement uses TRBV30 and TRBJ1-2, with TRBD1 matching 9 bases. The specimen sequenced was axillary lymph node tissue. This TCR was sampled from a female donor with breast cancer. Some clones in this sample may be carry-over from other donors' samples. As DNA, the CDR3 is TGTGCCTGGGGACAGGGGAGCGGCTACACCTTC. As protein: CAWGQGSGYTF.